These 2 T cell receptor beta chains originate from one sample sequenced in a study of T cell responses to AZD1222 COVID-19 vaccine. The repertoire was sequenced with immunoSEQ multiplex PCR; TCRdb's copy has only in-frame clones and lacks some. In the table there are 130,000 or so clones, nearly 95% of which are singletons. The source was peripheral blood, collected on day 0 of AZD1222 vaccination. These receptors were collected from an adult in good health.

V is TRBV4-3 and J is TRBJ2-2; D is perhaps TRBD1 (5 bases). The germline V gene has CDR1 LGHNA and CDR2 YSLEER. Between the trimmed V and J ends, which lost 5 bases and 6 bases, there was a span of 13 bases. The length of the CDR3 is 14 residues. The CDR3, as DNA: TGCGCCAGCAGCTCCAATAGGGGATCCGGGGAGCTGTTTTTT. It yields the protein CASSSNRGSGELFF.

The chain recombines TRBV5-5 with TRBJ1-2; a weak D match, TRBD1 (5 bases). Trimming shortened V by 4 bases and J by 3 bases, and 16 bases separated the two germline ends. From germline, CDR1 is SGHKS and CDR2 YYEKEE (reference sequence). CDR3 length: 15 amino acids. The CDR3 DNA sequence: TGTGCCAGCAGCCCCCGCTGGGGGGTGGACTATGGCTACACCTTC. Translating gives CASSPRWGVDYGYTF.